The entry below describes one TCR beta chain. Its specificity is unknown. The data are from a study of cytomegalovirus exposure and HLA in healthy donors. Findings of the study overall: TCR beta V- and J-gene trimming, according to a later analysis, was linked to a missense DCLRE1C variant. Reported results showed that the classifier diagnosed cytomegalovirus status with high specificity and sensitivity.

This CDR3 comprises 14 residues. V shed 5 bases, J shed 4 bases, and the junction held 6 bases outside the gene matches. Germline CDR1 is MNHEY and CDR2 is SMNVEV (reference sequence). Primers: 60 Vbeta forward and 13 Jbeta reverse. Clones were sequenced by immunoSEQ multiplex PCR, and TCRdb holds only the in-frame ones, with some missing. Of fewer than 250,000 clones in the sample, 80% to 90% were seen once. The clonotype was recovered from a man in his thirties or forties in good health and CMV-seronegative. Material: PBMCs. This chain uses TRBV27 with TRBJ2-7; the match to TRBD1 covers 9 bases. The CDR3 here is CASSRQGVGYEQYF. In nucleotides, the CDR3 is TGTGCCAGCAGTCGACAGGGGGTAGGATACGAGCAGTACTTC.